The sequence of this TCR beta chain was determined in a study of blood T cell repertoires in COVID-19 (dated by TCRdb to the early 2020s). Study-level background: The collaborator samples originated in the United States, Italy and Spain and spanned the acute and convalescent phases of COVID-19. A de-identified subject ID, COVID-19 status, age in years and sex were almost always included in the sample metadata. The samples were drawn from two sources: the first 160 participants of the ongoing ImmuneRACE study, and 1,000 to 1,500 subjects contributed by 6 global collaborators. Deeply sampled blood TCRbeta repertoires from subjects exposed to, actively infected with, or recovered from COVID-19 were included in the dataset. The prospective study material was composed of cDNA or gDNA derived from T cells, B-cell-depleted T cells, or PBMCs. HLA class I and class II types, where available, came from metadata supplied by the sample provider rather than from assay-based typing. A freely available public database, intended as a resource for researchers studying the immune response to SARS-CoV-2, is where the repertoires were released.

Overall results and qualifications from the work: How much clinical and demographic metadata was included differed by source and by participant, and the metadata was provided uncurated.

Counted from cysteine to phenylalanine, this CDR3 has 14 amino acids. Here the CDR3 DNA is all that survives: 42 bases in frame from base 1. Relative to germline, V is missing 6 bases and J is missing 4 bases, with 6 bases of the junction outside any gene match. Per the germline V gene, SGDLS is the CDR1 and YYNGEE is the CDR2. One collaborating source in Seattle enrolled patients while the patients were actively infected and followed the patients over time throughout the course of disease. The collaborating institutions used their own protocols to collect whole blood in K2EDTA tubes. For TCRbeta analysis, collaborators shipped samples as frozen whole blood, isolated PBMCs, or DNA extracted from either of those sample types. In the case of this clone: Its antigen remains unidentified. No much larger clone is present one base from it, and per-base qualities are unavailable.

TCRbeta CDR3 regions were amplified from genomic DNA by means of the immunoSEQ Assay, a bias-controlled multiplex PCR. Regarding the original processing steps: The number of nucleated cells in each sample was estimated from the amplification of reference gene primers within the assay. To quantify the absolute abundance of each unique TCRbeta CDR3 rearrangement, sequence reads were collapsed and filtered. For each sample, productive Simpson clonality was calculated as the square root of Simpson's diversity index over productive rearrangements. The table was pulled from immuneACCESS by TCRdb, which kept in-frame rearrangements only. Such tables lose some clones; where checked, under half of the loss comes from unresolved V genes, and the rest has no known cause. Clonal size and the V and J genes are those of that table, whereas D and trimming came from the DNA. The sample includes fewer than 140,000 clones, with 76% observed a single time. The ten top clones hold approximately 6.2% of the sample.

The sample was peripheral blood. The chain was built from TRBV9 and TRBJ2-2; 7 nucleotides in the junction match TRBD2. The origin of this receptor is an elderly man with COVID-19, enrolled during active disease. The bases are TGTGCCAGCACAGTGGGGAGGGGCACCGGGGAGCTGTTTTTT. The resulting protein is CASTVGRGTGELFF.